One TCR beta chain is described in this entry. These data originate in a study of blood T cell repertoires in COVID-19. The wider study: Specimens from acute and convalescent COVID-19 originated in the United States, Italy and Spain. T cells, B-cell-depleted T cells, or PBMCs provided the cDNA or gDNA that served as material.

CDR3 length: 15 residues. V lost 2 bases to trimming and J lost 2 bases; unmatched junction nucleotides: 4. From germline, CDR1 is SGHTA and CDR2 FQGNSA. Authors' data handling: Amplification of reference gene primers was used by the study to estimate nucleated cell counts. TCRdb's copy holds only in-frame clones and misses some; the assay was immunoSEQ multiplex PCR. V and J calls and clone size are given by that table; D and trimming were obtained from the DNA. The data show about 40,000 clones, roughly 83% seen once. The sequencing input was peripheral blood. The TCR originated in an older woman with acute or convalescent COVID-19. The chain carries TRBV7-2 and TRBJ2-7; 9 nucleotides agree with TRBD2. The CDR3 bases are TGTGCCAGCAGCTTACGTGCGGGGGGGACCTACGAGCAGTACTTC. Residues: CASSLRAGGTYEQYF.